The rows below give T cell receptor beta chains drawn from one sample of a study of identical twins. TCRdb redid the calling of the 5' RACE reads with MiXCR, one entry per CDR3 protein. The sample carries some 690,000 distinct CDR3 sequences, 21% recorded once. Separately, the same data were catalogued under a study of T cells expressing NK-cell markers.

Sequencing was done on a sample of PBMCs. All receptors derive from a woman aged 18-35 years in good health. CDR3s include the opening cysteine and the closing phenylalanine or tryptophan. The D gene is left open where the match is weak. Size is stated for part of the rows, as once, few or many counts, or as a class when the clone is expanded.

V gene	clone size	J gene	D gene	CDR3 DNA	CDR3 protein
TRBV27	-	TRBJ1-1	-	TGTGCCAGCAGTGCCGGCGATTTAGCTTTCTTT	CASSAGDLAFF
TRBV12-3/TRBV12-4	many	TRBJ2-2	TRBD1	TGTGCCAGCAGGTACAGGGGTACCGGGGAGCTGTTTTTT	CASRYRGTGELFF
TRBV7-8	-	TRBJ2-7	TRBD1	TGTGCCAGCAGCCAACAGGGGGGATCCTACGAGCAGTACTTC	CASSQQGGSYEQYF
TRBV27	-	TRBJ2-7	-	TGTGCCAGCAGTCCCATACCCGGGACGGGGAGCTCCTACGAGCAGTACTTC	CASSPIPGTGSSYEQYF
TRBV20-1	-	TRBJ2-1	-	TGCAGTGCTCCCCAGGTAGGAGAGCAGTTCTTC	CSAPQVGEQFF
TRBV7-2	few	TRBJ2-7	TRBD2	TGTGCCAGCAGTCGACTAGCGGGGGGACCTACGAAGCAGTACTTC	CASSRLAGGPTKQYF
TRBV4-1	-	TRBJ2-3	-	TGCGCCAGCAGTAGAGGTGGTCACACAGATACGCAGTATTTT	CASSRGGHTDTQYF
TRBV2	few	TRBJ2-2	-	TGTGCCAGCAGTGAAGGGGGCGGGGAGCTGTTTTTT	CASSEGGGELFF
TRBV5-4	many	TRBJ2-7	TRBD2	TGTGCCAGCAGCCTACTAGCGGGAGAGCTCTACGAGCAGTACTTC	CASSLLAGELYEQYF
TRBV20-1	few	TRBJ2-3	-	TGCAGTGCCCGGCGGGGACGAATTAGTGGTGGGCAGTATTTT	CSARRGRISGGQYF
TRBV12-3/TRBV12-4	many	TRBJ2-5	TRBD2	TGTGCCAGCAGTTTGGGCCTAGCGGGAGTTGAGACCCAGTACTTC	CASSLGLAGVETQYF
TRBV20-1	few	TRBJ2-1	-	TGCAGTGCTAGAGATTCGAGGCTCGGGCATGAGCAGTTCTTC	CSARDSRLGHEQFF
TRBV27	-	TRBJ2-5	TRBD2	TGTGCCAGCAGCCACTGGGGGAGCGGGAAGTTAAAGACCCAGTACTTC	CASSHWGSGKLKTQYF
TRBV20-1	few	TRBJ1-2	-	TGCAGTGCTAGCCCCATAACAGGGTACAACTATGGCTACACCTTC	CSASPITGYNYGYTF
TRBV7-8	few	TRBJ2-1	-	TGTGCCAGCAGCTTGGCCCGGACAGTGGCAATTGAGCAGTTCTTC	CASSLARTVAIEQFF
TRBV7-2	-	TRBJ2-7	TRBD2	TGTGCCAGCAGCGAGAGGCGGGGGGCCTACGAGCAGTACTTC	CASSERRGAYEQYF
TRBV29-1	few	TRBJ1-1	-	TGCAGCGTTGAAGTTCGGGGAACAGGGGAAGCTTTCTTT	CSVEVRGTGEAFF
TRBV6-5	-	TRBJ1-1	-	TGTGCCAGCCTAACCGGGGGTAAAGCTTTCTTT	CASLTGGKAFF
TRBV7-3	-	TRBJ2-5	TRBD2	TGTGCCAGCAGCTCGGGAGGAGCGGGGGCCCAGTACTTC	CASSSGGAGAQYF
TRBV18	-	TRBJ1-4	-	TGTGCCAGCTCACCACATGCAGGTCCTGAAAAACTGTTTTTT	CASSPHAGPEKLFF
TRBV20-1	few	TRBJ1-1	-	TGCAGTGCTAGGGAAGGGGGGCTGGGCACTGAAGCTTTCTTT	CSAREGGLGTEAFF